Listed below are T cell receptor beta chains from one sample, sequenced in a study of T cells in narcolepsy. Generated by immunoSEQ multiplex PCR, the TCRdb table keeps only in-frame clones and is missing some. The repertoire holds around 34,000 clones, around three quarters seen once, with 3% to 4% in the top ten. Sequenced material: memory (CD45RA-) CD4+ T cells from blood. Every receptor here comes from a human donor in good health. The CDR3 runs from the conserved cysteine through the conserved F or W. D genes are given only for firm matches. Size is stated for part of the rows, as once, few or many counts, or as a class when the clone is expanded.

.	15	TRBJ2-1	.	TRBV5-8	CASWNFLSSDNEQFF	TGTGCCAGCTGGAACTTTCTGTCCTCGGACAATGAGCAGTTCTTC
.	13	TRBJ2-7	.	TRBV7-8	CASSPSISYEQYF	TGTGCCAGCAGCCCATCTATAAGCTACGAGCAGTACTTC
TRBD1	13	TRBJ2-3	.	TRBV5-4	CASSLEPGQPAHF	TGTGCCAGCAGCTTGGAACCGGGACAGCCAGCTCATTTT
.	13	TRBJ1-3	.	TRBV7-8	CASSRGTGNTIYF	TGTGCCAGCAGCCGCGGGACTGGAAACACCATATATTTT
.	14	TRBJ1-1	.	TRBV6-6	CASRRTGNIPEAFF	TGTGCCAGCAGGAGAACAGGGAATATCCCTGAAGCTTTCTTT
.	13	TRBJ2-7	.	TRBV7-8	CASSPAPGRAKYF	TGTGCCAGCAGCCCCGCCCCGGGCAGGGCGAAGTACTTC
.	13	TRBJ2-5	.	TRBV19	CASSIHGQETQYF	TGTGCCAGTAGTATTCACGGCCAAGAGACCCAGTACTTC
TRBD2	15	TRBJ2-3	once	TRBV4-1	CASSQGLAGVDTQYF	TGCGCCAGCAGCCAAGGACTAGCGGGAGTGGATACGCAGTATTTT
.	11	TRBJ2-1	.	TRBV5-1	CASSSNNEQFF	TGCGCCAGCAGCTCCAACAATGAGCAGTTCTTC
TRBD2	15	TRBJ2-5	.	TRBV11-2	CASSEAGTSQETQYF	TGTGCCAGCAGCGAAGCCGGGACTAGCCAAGAGACCCAGTACTTC
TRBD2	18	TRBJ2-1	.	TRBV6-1	CASSGVSGRRFSPNEQFF	TGTGCCAGCAGTGGGGTGAGCGGGAGACGATTTTCCCCCAATGAGCAGTTCTTC